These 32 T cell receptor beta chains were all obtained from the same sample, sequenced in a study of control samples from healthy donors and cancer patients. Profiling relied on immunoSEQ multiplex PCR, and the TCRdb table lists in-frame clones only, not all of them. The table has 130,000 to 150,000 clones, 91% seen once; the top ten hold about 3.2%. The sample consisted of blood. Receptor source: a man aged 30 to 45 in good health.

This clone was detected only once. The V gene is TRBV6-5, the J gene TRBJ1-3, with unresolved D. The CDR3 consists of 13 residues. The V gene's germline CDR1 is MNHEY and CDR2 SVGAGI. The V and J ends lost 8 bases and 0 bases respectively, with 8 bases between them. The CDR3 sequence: CASGLRSGNTIYF. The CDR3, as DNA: TGTGCCAGCGGCCTCCGCTCTGGAAACACCATATATTTT.

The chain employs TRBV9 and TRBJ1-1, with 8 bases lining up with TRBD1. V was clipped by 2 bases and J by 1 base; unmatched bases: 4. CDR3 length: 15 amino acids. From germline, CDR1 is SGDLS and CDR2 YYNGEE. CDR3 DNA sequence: TGTGCCAGCAGCGTCGACAGGGGAAAGAACACTGAAGCTTTCTTT. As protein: CASSVDRGKNTEAFF.

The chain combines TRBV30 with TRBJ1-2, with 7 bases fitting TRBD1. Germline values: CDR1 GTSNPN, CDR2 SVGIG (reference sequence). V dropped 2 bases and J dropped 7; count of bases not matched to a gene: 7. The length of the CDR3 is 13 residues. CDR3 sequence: CAWSWKGAVGYTF. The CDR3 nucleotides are TGTGCCTGGAGTTGGAAGGGGGCGGTTGGCTACACCTTC.

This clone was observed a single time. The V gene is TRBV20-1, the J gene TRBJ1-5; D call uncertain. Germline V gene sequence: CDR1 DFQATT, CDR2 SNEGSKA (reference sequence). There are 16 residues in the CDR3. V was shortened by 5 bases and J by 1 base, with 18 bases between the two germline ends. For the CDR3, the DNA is TGCAGTGCTGGTGCCGGGTCGGGGAGGAGCAATCAGCCCCAGCATTTT. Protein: CSAGAGSGRSNQPQHF.

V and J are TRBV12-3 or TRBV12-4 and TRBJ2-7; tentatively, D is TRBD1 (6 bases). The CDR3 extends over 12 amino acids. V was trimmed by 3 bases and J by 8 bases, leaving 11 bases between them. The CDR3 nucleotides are TGTGCCAGCAGTTTTGTGGGGGCCAAGCAGTACTTC. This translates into CASSFVGAKQYF.

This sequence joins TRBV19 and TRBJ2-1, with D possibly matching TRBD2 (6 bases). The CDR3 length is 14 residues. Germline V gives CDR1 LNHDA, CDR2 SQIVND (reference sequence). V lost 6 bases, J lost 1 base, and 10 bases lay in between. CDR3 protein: CASRGLGSYNEQFF. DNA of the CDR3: TGTGCCAGTAGGGGACTGGGATCCTACAATGAGCAGTTCTTC. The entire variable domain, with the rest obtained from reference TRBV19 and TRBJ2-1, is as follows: DGGITQSPKYLFRKEGQNVTLSCEQNLNHDAMYWYRQDPGQGLRLIYYSQIVNDFQKGDIAEGYSVSREKKESFPLTVTSAQKNPTAFYLCASRGLGSYNEQFFGPGTRLTVL.

The CDR3 region has the DNA TGCGCCAGCAGCATACAGGGTGGGTTTACTGAAGCTTTCTTT. Translation gives CASSIQGGFTEAFF. The rearrangement uses TRBV5-1 and TRBJ1-1; D might be TRBD1 (6 bases). The CDR3 has 14 residues. V gave up 4 bases and J gave up 5 bases, with 15 bases separating them. The germline gives CDR1 SGHRS, CDR2 YFSETQ.

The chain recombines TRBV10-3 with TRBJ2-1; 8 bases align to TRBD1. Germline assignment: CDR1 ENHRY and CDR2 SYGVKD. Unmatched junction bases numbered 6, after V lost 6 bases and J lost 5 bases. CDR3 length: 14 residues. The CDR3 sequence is CAIRPGTGDNEQFF. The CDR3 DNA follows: TGTGCCATCAGGCCCGGGACAGGCGACAATGAGCAGTTCTTC.

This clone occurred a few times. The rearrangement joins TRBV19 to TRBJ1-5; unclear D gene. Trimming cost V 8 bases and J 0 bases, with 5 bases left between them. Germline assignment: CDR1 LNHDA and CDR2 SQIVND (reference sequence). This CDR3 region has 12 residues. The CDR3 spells CASRVSNQPQHF. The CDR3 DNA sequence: TGTGCCAGTCGAGTTAGCAATCAGCCCCAGCATTTT. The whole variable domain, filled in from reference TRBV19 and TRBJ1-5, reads DGGITQSPKYLFRKEGQNVTLSCEQNLNHDAMYWYRQDPGQGLRLIYYSQIVNDFQKGDIAEGYSVSREKKESFPLTVTSAQKNPTAFYLCASRVSNQPQHFGDGTRLSIL.

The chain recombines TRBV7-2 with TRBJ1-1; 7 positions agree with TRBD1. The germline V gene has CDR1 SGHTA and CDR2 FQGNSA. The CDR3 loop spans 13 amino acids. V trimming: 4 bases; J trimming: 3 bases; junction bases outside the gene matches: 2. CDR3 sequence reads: CASSSDRDTEAFF. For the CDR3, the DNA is TGTGCCAGCAGCTCCGACAGGGACACTGAAGCTTTCTTT.

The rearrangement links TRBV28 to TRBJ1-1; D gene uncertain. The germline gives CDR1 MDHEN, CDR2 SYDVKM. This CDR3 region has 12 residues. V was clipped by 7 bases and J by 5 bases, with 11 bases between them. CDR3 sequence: CASNALSTEAFF. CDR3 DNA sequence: TGTGCCAGCAATGCCCTTAGTACTGAAGCTTTCTTT.

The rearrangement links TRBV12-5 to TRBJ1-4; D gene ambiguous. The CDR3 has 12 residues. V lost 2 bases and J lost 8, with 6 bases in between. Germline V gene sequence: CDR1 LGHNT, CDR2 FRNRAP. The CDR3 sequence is CASGLSWEKLFF. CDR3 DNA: TGTGCTAGTGGTTTGAGTTGGGAAAAACTGTTTTTT.

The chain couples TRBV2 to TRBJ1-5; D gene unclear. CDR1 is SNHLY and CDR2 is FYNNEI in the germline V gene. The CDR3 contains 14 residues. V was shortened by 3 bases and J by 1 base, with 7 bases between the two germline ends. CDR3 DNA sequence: TGTGCCAGCAGTGAGAGTTGGAGCAATCAGCCCCAGCATTTT. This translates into CASSESWSNQPQHF.

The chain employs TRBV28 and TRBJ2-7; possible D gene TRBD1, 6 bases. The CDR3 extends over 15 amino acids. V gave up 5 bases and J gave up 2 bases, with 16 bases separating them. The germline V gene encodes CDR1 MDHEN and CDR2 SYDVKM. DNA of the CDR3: TGTGCCAGCAGTCCTACCGGGACACTTACCTACGAGCAGTACTTC. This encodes CASSPTGTLTYEQYF. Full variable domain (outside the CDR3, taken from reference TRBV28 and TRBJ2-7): DVKVTQSSRYLVKRTGEKVFLECVQDMDHENMFWYRQDPGLGLRLIYFSYDVKMKEKGDIPEGYSVSREKKERFSLILESASTNQTSMYLCASSPTGTLTYEQYFGPGTRLTVT.

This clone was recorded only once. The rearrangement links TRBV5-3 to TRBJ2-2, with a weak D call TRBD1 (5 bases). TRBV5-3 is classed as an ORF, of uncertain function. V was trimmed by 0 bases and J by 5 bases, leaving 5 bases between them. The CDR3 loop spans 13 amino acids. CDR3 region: CARSLGQTGELFF. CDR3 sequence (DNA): TGTGCCAGAAGCTTGGGACAGACCGGGGAGCTGTTTTTT.

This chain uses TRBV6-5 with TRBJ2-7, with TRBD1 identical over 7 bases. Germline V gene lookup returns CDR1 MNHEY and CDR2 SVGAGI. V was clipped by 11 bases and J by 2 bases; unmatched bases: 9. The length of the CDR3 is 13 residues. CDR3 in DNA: TGTGCCGGAACCCGGGGACAGACCTACGAGCAGTACTTC. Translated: CAGTRGQTYEQYF.

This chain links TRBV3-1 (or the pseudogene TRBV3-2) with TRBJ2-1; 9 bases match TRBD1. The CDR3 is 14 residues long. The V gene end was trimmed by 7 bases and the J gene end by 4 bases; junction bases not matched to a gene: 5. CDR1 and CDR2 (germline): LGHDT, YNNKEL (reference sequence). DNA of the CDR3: TGTGCCAGCACCCCGGGACAGGGTTACAATGAGCAGTTCTTC. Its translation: CASTPGQGYNEQFF.

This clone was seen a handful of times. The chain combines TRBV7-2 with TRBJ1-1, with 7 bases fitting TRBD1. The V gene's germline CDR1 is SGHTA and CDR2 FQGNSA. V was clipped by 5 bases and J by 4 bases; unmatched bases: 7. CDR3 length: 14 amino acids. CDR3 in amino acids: CASSLQGLGTEAFF. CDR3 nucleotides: TGTGCCAGCAGCCTACAGGGGTTGGGCACTGAAGCTTTCTTT.

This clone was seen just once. The CDR3 DNA follows: TGTGCCACCAGCGGAAGGACAGGGGGCCTGGAGACCCAGTACTTC. This translates into CATSGRTGGLETQYF. J is TRBJ2-5 and V is TRBV15; TRBD1 agrees at 11 bases. Per the germline V gene, CDR1 is LNHNV and CDR2 is YYDKDF (reference sequence). The CDR3 extends over 15 amino acids. V dropped 5 bases and J dropped 5; count of bases not matched to a gene: 7.

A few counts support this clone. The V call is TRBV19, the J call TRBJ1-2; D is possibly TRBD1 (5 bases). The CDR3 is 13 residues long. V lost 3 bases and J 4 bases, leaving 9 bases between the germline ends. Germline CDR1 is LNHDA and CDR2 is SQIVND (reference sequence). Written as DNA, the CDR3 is TGTGCCAGTAGTATGACCGGGGGCTATGGCTACACCTTC. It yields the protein CASSMTGGYGYTF.

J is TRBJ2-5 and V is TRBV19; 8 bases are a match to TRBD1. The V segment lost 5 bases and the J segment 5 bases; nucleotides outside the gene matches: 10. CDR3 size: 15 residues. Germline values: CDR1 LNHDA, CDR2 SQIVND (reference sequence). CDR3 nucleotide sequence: TGTGCCAGTAGTTCTCGACAGGGGAGAGGGGAGACCCAGTACTTC. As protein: CASSSRQGRGETQYF.

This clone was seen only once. CDR3 DNA sequence: TGCGCCAGCAGTGAGTCGAGAGACGGCTCCTACGAGCAGTACTTC. Translated: CASSESRDGSYEQYF. This chain joins TRBV10-2 and TRBJ2-7; D unresolved. Trimming pared 0 bases from V and 0 bases from J, leaving 9 bases between. The CDR3 covers 15 residues. Germline loops: CDR1 WSHSY, CDR2 SAAADI.

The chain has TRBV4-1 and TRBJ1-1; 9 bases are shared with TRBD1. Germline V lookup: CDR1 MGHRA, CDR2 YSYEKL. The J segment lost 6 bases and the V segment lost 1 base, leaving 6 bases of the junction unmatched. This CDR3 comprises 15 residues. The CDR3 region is CASSQVLQGAAEAFF. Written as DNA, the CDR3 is TGCGCCAGCAGCCAAGTCTTACAGGGGGCAGCTGAAGCTTTCTTT.

This CDR3 reads CASSPRQVGAEAFF. The CDR3 DNA sequence: TGTGCCAGCAGCCCCAGACAGGTGGGGGCTGAAGCTTTCTTT. The chain links TRBV13 to TRBJ1-1, with D tentatively TRBD1 (6 bases). In germline, CDR1 is PRHDT, CDR2 FYEKMQ (reference sequence). V was cut by 5 bases and J by 6 bases, with 16 bases left in between. The CDR3 totals 14 residues. Complete variable domain (other parts from reference TRBV13 and TRBJ1-1): AAGVIQSPRHLIKEKRETATLKCYPIPRHDTVYWYQQGPGQDPQFLISFYEKMQSDKGSIPDRFSAQQFSDYHSELNMSSLELGDSALYFCASSPRQVGAEAFFGQGTRLTVV.

For the CDR3, the DNA is TGCGCCAGCAGCCAAGATAGCGAGCGGGGGGCCCATACGCAGTATTTT. The encoded protein is CASSQDSERGAHTQYF. The J gene is TRBJ2-3, the V gene TRBV4-1; 9 bases fit TRBD2. The junction had 8 bases not matched to a gene; V was cut back by 0 bases and J by 7 bases. Germline-derived CDR1 and CDR2 are MGHRA and YSYEKL. This CDR3 comprises 16 residues.

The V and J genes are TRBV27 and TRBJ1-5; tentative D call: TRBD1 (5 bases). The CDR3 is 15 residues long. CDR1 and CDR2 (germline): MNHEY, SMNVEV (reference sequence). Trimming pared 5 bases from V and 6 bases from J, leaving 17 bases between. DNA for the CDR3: TGTGCCAGCAGTCCCAGGGAATTAGTAGGTCAGCCCCAGCATTTT. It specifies CASSPRELVGQPQHF.

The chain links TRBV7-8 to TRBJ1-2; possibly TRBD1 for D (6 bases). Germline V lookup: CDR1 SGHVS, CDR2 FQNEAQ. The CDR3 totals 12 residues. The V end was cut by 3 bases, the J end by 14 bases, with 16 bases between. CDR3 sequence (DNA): TGTGCCAGCAGCTTCGGGACACCGGGTCCTACCTTC. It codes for CASSFGTPGPTF.

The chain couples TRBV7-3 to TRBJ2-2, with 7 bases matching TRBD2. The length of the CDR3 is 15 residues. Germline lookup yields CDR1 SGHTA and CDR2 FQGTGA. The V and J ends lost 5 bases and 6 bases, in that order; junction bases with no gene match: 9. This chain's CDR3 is CASSASGVGAGELFF. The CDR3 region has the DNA TGTGCCAGCAGCGCCAGCGGGGTTGGTGCCGGGGAGCTGTTTTTT. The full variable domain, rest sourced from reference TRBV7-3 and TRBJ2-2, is GAGVSQTPSNKVTEKGKYVELRCDPISGHTALYWYRQSLGQGPEFLIYFQGTGAADDSGLPNDRFFAVRPEGSVSTLKIQRTERGDSAVYLCASSASGVGAGELFFGEGSRLTVL.

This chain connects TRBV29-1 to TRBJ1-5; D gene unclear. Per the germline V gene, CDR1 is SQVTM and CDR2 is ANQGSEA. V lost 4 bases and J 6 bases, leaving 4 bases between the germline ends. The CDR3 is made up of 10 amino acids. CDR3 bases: TGCAGCGTTGGGTCTCAGCCCCAGCATTTT. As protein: CSVGSQPQHF.

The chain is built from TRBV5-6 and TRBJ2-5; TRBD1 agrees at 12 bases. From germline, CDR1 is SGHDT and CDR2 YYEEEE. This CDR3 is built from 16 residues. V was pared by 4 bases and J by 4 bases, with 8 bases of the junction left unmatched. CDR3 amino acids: CASSIPGTGGLETQYF. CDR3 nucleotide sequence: TGTGCCAGCAGCATCCCCGGGACAGGGGGCTTAGAGACCCAGTACTTC.

The CDR3 nucleotides are TGTGCCAGCAGACAAGGGGCCCTCTCTGGAAACACCATATATTTT. Its protein is CASRQGALSGNTIYF. The V gene is TRBV11-2, the J gene TRBJ1-3; D is perhaps TRBD1 (5 bases). CDR1 is SGHAT and CDR2 is FQNNGV in the germline V gene. CDR3 length: 15 residues. The V and J ends lost 6 bases and 0 bases respectively, with 12 bases between them.

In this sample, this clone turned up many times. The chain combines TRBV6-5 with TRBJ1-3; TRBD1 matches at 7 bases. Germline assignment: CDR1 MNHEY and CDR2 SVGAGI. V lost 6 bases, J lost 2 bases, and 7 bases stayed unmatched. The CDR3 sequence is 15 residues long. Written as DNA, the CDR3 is TGTGCCAGCAGCCTCGACAGGGACACTGGAAACACCATATATTTT. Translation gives CASSLDRDTGNTIYF.